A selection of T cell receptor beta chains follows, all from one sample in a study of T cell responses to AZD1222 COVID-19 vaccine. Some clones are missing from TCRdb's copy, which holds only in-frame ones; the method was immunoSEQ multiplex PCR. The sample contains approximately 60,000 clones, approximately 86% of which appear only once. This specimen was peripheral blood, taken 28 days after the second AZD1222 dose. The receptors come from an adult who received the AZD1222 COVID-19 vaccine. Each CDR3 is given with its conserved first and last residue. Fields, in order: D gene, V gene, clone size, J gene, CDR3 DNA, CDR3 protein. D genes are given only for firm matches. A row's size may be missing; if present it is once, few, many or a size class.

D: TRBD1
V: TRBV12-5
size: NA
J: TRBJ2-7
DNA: TGTGCTAGGGACAGGGGATCCTACGAGCAGTACTTC
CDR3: CARDRGSYEQYF

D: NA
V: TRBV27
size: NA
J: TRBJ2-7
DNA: TGTGCCAGCAGTTTACATGAGAGCTCCTACGAGCAGTACTTC
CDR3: CASSLHESSYEQYF

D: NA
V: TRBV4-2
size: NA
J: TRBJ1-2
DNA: TGTGCCAGCAGCCAAGACAGGGTGTTAGATGGCTACACCTTC
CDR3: CASSQDRVLDGYTF

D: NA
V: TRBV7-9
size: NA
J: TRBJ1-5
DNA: TGTGCCAGCAGCTGGAATTCCGGACTTCCCAATCAGCCCCAGCATTTT
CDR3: CASSWNSGLPNQPQHF

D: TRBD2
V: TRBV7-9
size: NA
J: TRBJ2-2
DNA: TGTGCCAGCAGAGGGAGGGCAATCACCGGGGAGCTGTTTTTT
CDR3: CASRGRAITGELFF

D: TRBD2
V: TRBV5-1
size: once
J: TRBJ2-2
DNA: TGCGCCAGCAAAGAGGGTAGCGGGACCTATACCGGGGAGCTGTTTTTT
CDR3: CASKEGSGTYTGELFF

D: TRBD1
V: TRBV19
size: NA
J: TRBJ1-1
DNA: TGTGCCACGAAGGGGACAGGGTCAAGGACTGAAGCTTTCTTT
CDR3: CATKGTGSRTEAFF

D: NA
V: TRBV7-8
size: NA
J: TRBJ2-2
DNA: TGTGCCAGCAGCCCTAGGAACGTAAACACCGGGGAGCTGTTTTTT
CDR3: CASSPRNVNTGELFF

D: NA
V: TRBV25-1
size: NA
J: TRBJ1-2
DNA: TGTGCCAGTGCCGCTTCGGGGCGAAAAATAGGAGGCTACACCTTC
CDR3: CASAASGRKIGGYTF

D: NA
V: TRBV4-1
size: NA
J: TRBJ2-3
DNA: TGCGCCAGCAGCAAGACAGCGACAGATACGCAGTATTTT
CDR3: CASSKTATDTQYF

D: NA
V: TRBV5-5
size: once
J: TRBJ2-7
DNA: TGTGCCAGCAGCACGGGCTCCTACGAGCAGTACTTC
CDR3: CASSTGSYEQYF

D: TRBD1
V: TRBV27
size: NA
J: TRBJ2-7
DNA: TGTGCCAGCAGACCAACAGGGGGGCCCTACGAGCAGTACTTC
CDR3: CASRPTGGPYEQYF

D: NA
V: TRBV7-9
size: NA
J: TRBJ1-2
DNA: TGTGCCAGCAGCGCTCTAAACAGGGTTGACAAGGTCGGCTACACCTTC
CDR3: CASSALNRVDKVGYTF

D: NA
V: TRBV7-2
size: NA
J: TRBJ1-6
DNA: TGTGCCAGCAATTTCCAGGGTCATCGGAATTCACCCCTCCACTTT
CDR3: CASNFQGHRNSPLHF

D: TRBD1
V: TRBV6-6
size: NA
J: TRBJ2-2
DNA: TGTGCCAGCAGTTTTCCACAGGGGGTGGGTGCCGGGGAGCTGTTTTTT
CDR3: CASSFPQGVGAGELFF

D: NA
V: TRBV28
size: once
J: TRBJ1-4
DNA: TGTGCCAGCGGGGGTTTGGTAGGTGGGAAACTGTTTTTT
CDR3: CASGGLVGGKLFF

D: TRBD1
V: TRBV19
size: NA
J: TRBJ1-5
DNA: TGTGCCAGCGGGGCTCCGGACAGGGGTGACAATCAGCCCCAGCATTTT
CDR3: CASGAPDRGDNQPQHF

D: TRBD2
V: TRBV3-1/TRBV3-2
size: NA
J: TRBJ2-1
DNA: TGTGCCAGCAGCCAAGATAGGACTAGCGGGAGTGGCTTCAATGAGCAGTTCTTC
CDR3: CASSQDRTSGSGFNEQFF

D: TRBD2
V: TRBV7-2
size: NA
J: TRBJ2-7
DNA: TGTGCCAGCAGCTTTACTAGCGGGAGTGGCTACGAGCAGTACTTC
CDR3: CASSFTSGSGYEQYF

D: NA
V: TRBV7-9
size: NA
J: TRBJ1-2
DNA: TGTGCCAGCAGCTTATGGTCAGATAACTATGGCTACACCTTC
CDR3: CASSLWSDNYGYTF

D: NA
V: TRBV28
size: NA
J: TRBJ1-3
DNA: TGTGCCAGCAGTTTATGGGCAGGCAGTATCGGAAACACCATATATTTT
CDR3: CASSLWAGSIGNTIYF

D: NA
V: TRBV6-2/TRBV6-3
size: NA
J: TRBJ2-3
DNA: TGTGCCAGCAGTTATTTACTGGGCGGGAACACAGATACGCAGTATTTT
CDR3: CASSYLLGGNTDTQYF

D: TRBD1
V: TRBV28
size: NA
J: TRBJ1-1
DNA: TGTGCCAGCAGTTCCAGGCGACAGGGGGTAACTGAAGCTTTCTTT
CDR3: CASSSRRQGVTEAFF

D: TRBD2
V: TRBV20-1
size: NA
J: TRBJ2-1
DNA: TGCAGTGCTAGTTCTACCGGGACTAGCACTGAGCAGTTCTTC
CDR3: CSASSTGTSTEQFF

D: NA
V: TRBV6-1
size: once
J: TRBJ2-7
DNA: TGTGCCAGCAGTGAAGAAAGTGGAACCGTCTGGGGGCAGTACTTC
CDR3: CASSEESGTVWGQYF

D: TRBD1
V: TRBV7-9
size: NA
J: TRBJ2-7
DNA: TGTGCCAGCAGCGAAACCGGGACAGGGGCCTACGAGCAGTACTTC
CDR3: CASSETGTGAYEQYF

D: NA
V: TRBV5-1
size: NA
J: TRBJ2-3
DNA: TGCGCCAGCAGCTATCTAGGACACCCAGATACGCAGTATTTT
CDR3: CASSYLGHPDTQYF

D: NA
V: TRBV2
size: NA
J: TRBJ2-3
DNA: TGTGCCAGCAGTCCCAGGGTTCCAGATACGCAGTATTTT
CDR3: CASSPRVPDTQYF

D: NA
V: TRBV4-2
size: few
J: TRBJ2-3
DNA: TGTGCCAGCAGCCTTAGCAGTAGCACAGATACGCAGTATTTT
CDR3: CASSLSSSTDTQYF

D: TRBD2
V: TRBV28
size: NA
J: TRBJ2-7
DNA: TGTGCCAGCAGTTCAAACTCAAGAACTAGCGGGAGCTCCTACGAGCAGTACTTC
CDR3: CASSSNSRTSGSSYEQYF

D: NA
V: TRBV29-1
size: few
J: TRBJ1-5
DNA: TGCAGCGTTGAAAACGGTTGGGAGGGTATACTTGATTATAGCAATCAGCCCCAGCATTTT
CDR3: CSVENGWEGILDYSNQPQHF

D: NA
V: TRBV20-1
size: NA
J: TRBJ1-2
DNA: TGCAGTGCTAGAAGACCCTATGGCTACACCTTC
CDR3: CSARRPYGYTF